This record looks at one T cell receptor beta chain sequence and its context. The antigen remains undetermined. Graft samples were processed, releasing intraepithelial and lamina propria lymphocytes. The data were produced by immunoSEQ multiplex PCR, yet TCRdb's version contains in-frame clones alone and is incomplete. The data show over 10,000 clones, about 80% seen once. This record belongs to a study of graft-versus-host responses after intestinal transplantation. About the research overall: The whole recipient group had anti-thymocyte globulin induction followed by tacrolimus and steroids for two to four years. Study-wide points: Some GvH clones were seen earlier in gut or blood, suggesting intestinal origin. Where graft-donor T cell macrochimerism was present, patients had high graft-versus-host to host-versus-graft clonal ratios in allografts. Early after transplant, HvG declines were associated with peak levels of circulating GvH clones.

V shed 5 bases and J shed 4 bases, with 15 bases lying between them. CDR3 size: 15 residues. The germline V gene encodes CDR1 SGHTA and CDR2 FQGNSA. This chain connects TRBV7-2 to TRBJ1-3; maybe TRBD1 (6 bases). The source material was ileum tissue, sampled around 4.5 months after intestinal transplantation. This TCR was sampled from a human patient who received an intestinal transplant, so some T cells may come from the graft donor. CDR3 loop: CASSPRGSWGNTIYF. CDR3 DNA sequence: TGTGCCAGCAGCCCAAGGGGGTCTTGGGGAAACACCATATATTTT.